This T cell receptor (beta chain) was captured in a study of blood T cells in healthy people across ages. Germline V gene data show CDR1 as MDHEN and CDR2 as SYDVKM. The CDR3 length is 13 residues. For the second PCR, which ran for about 6 to 11 cycles, a sample-barcoded 5' primer and a J-beta primer mix were used. TCRdb reprocessed the 5' RACE reads via MiXCR and lists one record per CDR3 protein. The sample lists 550,000 to 750,000 distinct CDR3 sequences, under 25% occurring once. With respect to this clonotype: Antigen unknown.

Per-sample yields of isolated PBMCs were at least 6 million. Notes on the study in general: Per-million-T-cell TCR beta diversity fell roughly linearly with age.

This chain links TRBV28 with TRBJ2-5; D uncertain. The DNA matches TRBJ2-7 better at its end, which makes the J call doubtful. Material for sequencing was blood. The clonotype comes from a man between 65 and 85 years old in good health. CDR3 in amino acids: CASSLDNTYEQYF. Written as DNA, the CDR3 is TGTGCCAGCAGTTTAGACAACACCTACGAGCAGTACTTC.